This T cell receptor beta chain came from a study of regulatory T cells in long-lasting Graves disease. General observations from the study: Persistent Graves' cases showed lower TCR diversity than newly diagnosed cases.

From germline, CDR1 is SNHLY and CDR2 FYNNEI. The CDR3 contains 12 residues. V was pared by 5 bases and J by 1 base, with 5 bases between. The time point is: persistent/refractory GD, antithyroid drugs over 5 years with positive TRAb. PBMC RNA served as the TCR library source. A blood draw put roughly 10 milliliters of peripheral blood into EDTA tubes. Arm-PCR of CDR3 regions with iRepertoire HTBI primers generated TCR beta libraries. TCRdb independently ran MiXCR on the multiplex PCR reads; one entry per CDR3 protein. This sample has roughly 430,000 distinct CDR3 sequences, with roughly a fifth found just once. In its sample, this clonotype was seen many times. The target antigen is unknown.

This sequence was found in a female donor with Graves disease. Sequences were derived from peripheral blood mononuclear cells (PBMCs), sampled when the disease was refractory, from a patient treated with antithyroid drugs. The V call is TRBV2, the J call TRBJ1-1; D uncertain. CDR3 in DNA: TGTGCCAGCAGTAGCGCGAACACTGAAGCTTTCTTT. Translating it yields CASSSANTEAFF.